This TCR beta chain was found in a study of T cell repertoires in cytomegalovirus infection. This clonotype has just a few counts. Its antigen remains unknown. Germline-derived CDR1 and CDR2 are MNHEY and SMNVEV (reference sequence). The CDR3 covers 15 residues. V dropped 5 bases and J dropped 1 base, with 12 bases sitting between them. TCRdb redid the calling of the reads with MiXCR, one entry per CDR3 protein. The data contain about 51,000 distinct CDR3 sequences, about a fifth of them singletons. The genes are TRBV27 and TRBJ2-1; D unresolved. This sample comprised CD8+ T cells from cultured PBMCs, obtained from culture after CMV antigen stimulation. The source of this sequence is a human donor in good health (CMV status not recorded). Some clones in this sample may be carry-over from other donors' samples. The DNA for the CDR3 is TGTGCCAGCAGTGTGGGATCTCCTTCCTACAATGAGCAGTTCTTC. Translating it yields CASSVGSPSYNEQFF.